The present T cell receptor beta chain was sequenced within a study of T cell clonality in common variable immunodeficiency. Measured with immunoSEQ multiplex PCR; TCRdb has only the in-frame clones, and not every one. This set yields about 52,000 clones and no singletons; the top ten hold under 2%. The germline gives CDR1 DFQATT, CDR2 SNEGSKA (reference sequence). Between the trimmed V and J ends, which lost 4 bases and 1 base, there was a span of 5 bases. This CDR3 has 11 residues. In this sample, this clone turned up many times. The CDR3 extends 3 residues past the end of the read, so its final part is completed from the germline J gene.

The specimen sequenced was peripheral blood mononuclear cells. The V call is TRBV20-1, the J call TRBJ2-7; D gene ambiguous. The sequence was obtained from a person between 18 and 75 years old in good health. The DNA read from the CDR3 is TGCAGTGCTATCGTATCCTACGAG. Encoded protein: CSAIVSYE. The entire CDR3 sequence reads CSAIVSYEQYF.